The 2 T cell receptor beta chains reported below all come from one sample, sequenced in a study of blood T cells in healthy people across ages. Through a sample-barcoded 5' primer and a J-beta primer mix, a second PCR was run for roughly 7 to 12 cycles. Using its own MiXCR run on the 5' RACE reads, TCRdb lists one record per CDR3 protein. The sample has about 630,000 distinct CDR3 sequences, roughly 21% seen once. Sequenced: blood. These receptors originate from a man in his 70s in good health.

The genes are TRBV10-3 and TRBJ1-4, with TRBD1 as a possible D gene (6 bases). Trimming removed 8 bases at V and 13 bases at J, with 14 bases between. The CDR3 sequence is 11 residues long. Germline-derived CDR1 and CDR2 are ENHRY and SYGVKD. In nucleotides, the CDR3 is TGTGCCATCTCGACCCAGGGGAGACTGTTTTTT. Translating it yields CAISTQGRLFF.

The chain combines TRBV6-5 with TRBJ1-3, with a tentative D call TRBD1 (5 bases). V was clipped by 5 bases and J by 1 base, with 15 bases between them. CDR3 length equals 16 residues. Germline CDR1 and CDR2: MNHEY and SVGAGI. CDR3 nucleotides: TGTGCCAGCAGTATAGATGGGACCGGATCTGGAAACACCATATATTTT. It encodes CASSIDGTGSGNTIYF.